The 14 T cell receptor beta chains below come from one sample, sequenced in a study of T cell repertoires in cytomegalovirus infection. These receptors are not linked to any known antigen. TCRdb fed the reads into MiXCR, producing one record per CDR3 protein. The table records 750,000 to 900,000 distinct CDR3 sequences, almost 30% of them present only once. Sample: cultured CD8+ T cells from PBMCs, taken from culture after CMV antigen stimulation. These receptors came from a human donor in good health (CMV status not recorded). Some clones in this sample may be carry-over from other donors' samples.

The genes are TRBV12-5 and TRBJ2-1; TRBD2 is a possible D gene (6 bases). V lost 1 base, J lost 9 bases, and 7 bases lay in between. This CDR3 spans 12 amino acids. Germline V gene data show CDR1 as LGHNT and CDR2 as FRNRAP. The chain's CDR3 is CASGLGTIEQFF. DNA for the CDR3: TGTGCTAGTGGTTTGGGGACTATTGAGCAGTTCTTC.

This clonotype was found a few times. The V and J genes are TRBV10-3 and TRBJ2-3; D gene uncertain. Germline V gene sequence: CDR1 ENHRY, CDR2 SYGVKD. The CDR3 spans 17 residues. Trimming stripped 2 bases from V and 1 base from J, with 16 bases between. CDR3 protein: CAISEKEGATRTDTQYF. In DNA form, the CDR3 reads TGTGCCATCAGTGAGAAGGAAGGAGCGACTCGCACAGATACGCAGTATTTT.

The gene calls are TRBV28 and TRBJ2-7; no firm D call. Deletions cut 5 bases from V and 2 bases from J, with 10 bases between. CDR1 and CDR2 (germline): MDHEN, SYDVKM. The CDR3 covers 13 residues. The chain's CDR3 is CASSTRLAYEQYV. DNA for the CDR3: TGTGCCAGCAGTACCCGGTTGGCCTACGAGCAGTACGTC.

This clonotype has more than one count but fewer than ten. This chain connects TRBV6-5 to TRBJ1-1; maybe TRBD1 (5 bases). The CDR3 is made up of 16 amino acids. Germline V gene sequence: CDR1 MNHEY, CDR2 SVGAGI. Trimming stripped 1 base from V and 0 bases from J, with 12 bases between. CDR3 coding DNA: TGTGCCAGCAGTTACTTGGCAGGGCAATTGAACACTGAAGCTTTCTTT. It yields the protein CASSYLAGQLNTEAFF.

This CDR3 is CASSLDQGEVEKLFF. The DNA for the CDR3 is TGTGCCAGCAGCTTGGATCAGGGAGAGGTCGAAAAACTGTTTTTT. The J gene is TRBJ1-4, the V gene TRBV5-5; possible D gene TRBD1, 5 bases. The CDR3 has 15 amino acids. Germline CDR1 SGHKS, CDR2 YYEKEE (reference sequence). V dropped 0 bases and J dropped 8 bases, with 14 bases sitting between them. The complete variable domain, with remaining parts taken from reference TRBV5-5 and TRBJ1-4, reads DAGVTQSPTHLIKTRGQQVTLRCSPISGHKSVSWYQQVLGQGPQFIFQYYEKEERGRGNFPDRFSARQFPNYSSELNVNALLLGDSALYLCASSLDQGEVEKLFFGSGTQLSVL.

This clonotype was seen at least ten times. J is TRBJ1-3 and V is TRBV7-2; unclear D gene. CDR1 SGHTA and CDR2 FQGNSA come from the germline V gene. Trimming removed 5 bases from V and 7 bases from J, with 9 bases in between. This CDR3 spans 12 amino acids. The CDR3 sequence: CASSPPGNTIYF. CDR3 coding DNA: TGTGCCAGCAGCCCGCCCGGGAACACCATATATTTT.

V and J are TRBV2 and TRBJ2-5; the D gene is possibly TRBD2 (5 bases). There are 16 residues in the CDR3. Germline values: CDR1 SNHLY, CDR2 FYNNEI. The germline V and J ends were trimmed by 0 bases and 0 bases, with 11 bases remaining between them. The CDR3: CASSEAGGPDQETQYF. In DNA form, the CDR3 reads TGTGCCAGCAGTGAAGCTGGCGGGCCAGACCAAGAGACCCAGTACTTC.

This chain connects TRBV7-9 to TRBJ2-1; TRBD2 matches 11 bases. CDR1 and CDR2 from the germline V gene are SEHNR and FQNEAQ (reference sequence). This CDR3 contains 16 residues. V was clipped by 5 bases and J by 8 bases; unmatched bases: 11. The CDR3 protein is CASSHPTSGGWYEQFF. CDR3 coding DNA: TGTGCCAGCAGCCATCCTACTAGCGGGGGATGGTATGAGCAGTTCTTC.

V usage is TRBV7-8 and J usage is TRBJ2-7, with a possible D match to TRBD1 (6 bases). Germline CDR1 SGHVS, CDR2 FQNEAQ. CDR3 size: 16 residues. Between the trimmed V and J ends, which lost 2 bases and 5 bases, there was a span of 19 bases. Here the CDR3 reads CASSLPPNRAEDEQYV. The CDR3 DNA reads TGTGCCAGCAGCTTACCCCCAAACAGGGCGGAGGACGAGCAGTACGTC.

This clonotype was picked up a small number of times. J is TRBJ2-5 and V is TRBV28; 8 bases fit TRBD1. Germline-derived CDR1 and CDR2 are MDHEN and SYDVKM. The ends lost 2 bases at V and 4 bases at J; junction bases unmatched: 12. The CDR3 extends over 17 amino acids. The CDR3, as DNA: TGTGCCAGCAGTTTAGCCCGCCGGGACAGGAACAGAGAGACCCAGTACTTC. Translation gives CASSLARRDRNRETQYF.

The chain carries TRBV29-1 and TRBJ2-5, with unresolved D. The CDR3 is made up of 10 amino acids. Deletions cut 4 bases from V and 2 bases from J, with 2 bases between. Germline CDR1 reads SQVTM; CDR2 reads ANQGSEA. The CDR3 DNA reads TGCAGCGTTGCTCAAGAGACCCAGTACTTC. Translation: CSVAQETQYF.

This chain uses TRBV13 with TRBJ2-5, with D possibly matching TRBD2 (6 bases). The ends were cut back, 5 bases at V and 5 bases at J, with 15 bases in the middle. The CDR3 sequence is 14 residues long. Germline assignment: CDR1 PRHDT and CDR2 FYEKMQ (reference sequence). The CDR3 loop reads CASSAGSRWETQYF. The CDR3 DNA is TGTGCCAGCAGCGCCGGGAGTCGGTGGGAGACCCAGTACTTC.

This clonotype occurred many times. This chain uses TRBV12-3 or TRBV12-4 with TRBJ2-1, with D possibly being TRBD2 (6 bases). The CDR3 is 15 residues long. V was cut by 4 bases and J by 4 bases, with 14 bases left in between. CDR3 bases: TGTGCCAGCAGTTCAAGGCGGGGAGTTTACAATGAGCAGTTCTTC. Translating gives CASSSRRGVYNEQFF.

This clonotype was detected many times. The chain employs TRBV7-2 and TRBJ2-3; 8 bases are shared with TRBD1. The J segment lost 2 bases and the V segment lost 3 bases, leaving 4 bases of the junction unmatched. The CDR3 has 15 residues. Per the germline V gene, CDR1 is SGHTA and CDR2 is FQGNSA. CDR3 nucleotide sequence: TGTGCCAGCAGCTTTTTGACAGGGGCCACAGATACGCAGTATTTT. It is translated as CASSFLTGATDTQYF.